This TCR beta chain was observed in a study of shared clonotypes between healthy human individuals. Study as a whole: A couple of women and a few men aged 18 to 49 served as donors.

Findings and limits, study-wide: About 5% was the fraction of naive CD4 clonotypes found shared across a few donors. Naive subsets tended to show greater estimated richness than memory subsets.

Trimming stripped 0 bases from V and 3 bases from J, with 9 bases between. Germline values: CDR1 MRHNA, CDR2 SNTAGT. The CDR3 covers 16 residues. Comments on this clone: Antigen unknown.

TCRdb keeps only in-frame clones here, not all; method: immunoSEQ multiplex PCR. This table holds 2 million to 2.5 million clones, less than 95% found once. J is TRBJ2-6 and V is TRBV6-4; D gene ambiguous. The material sequenced was naive CD4+ T cells from PBMCs. As to subset: CD45RA+ positively selected. The TCR was taken from a man between 18 and 29 years old in good health. Some clones in this sample may be carry-over from other donors' samples. CDR3 coding DNA: TGTGCCAGCAGTGACTCCCGCCTCGGTGGGGCCAACGTCCTGACTTTC. This encodes CASSDSRLGGANVLTF.